These 22 T cell receptor beta chains share one sample of origin, sequenced in a study of T cell responses to AZD1222 COVID-19 vaccine. Sequenced by immunoSEQ multiplex PCR; TCRdb stores in-frame clones only, minus some. The table records around 130,000 clones, under 95% of them present only once. The sample was peripheral blood, taken 28 days after the second dose of the MenACWY control vaccine. The receptors stem from an adult who received the MenACWY meningococcal vaccine as a control.

V is TRBV24-1 and J is TRBJ2-3; maybe TRBD2 (6 bases). The germline gives CDR1 KGHDR, CDR2 SFDVKD. The CDR3 consists of 17 residues. Trimming took 5 bases from V and 2 from J, leaving 19 bases between them. The CDR3 region has the DNA TGTGCCACCAGTGTGGGGTTAGGAGGGGCCCACACAGATACGCAGTATTTT. It yields the protein CATSVGLGGAHTDTQYF.

The chain combines TRBV28 with TRBJ2-2; the D gene is possibly TRBD1 (6 bases). Germline CDR1 reads MDHEN; CDR2 reads SYDVKM. CDR3 length equals 15 residues. Between the trimmed V and J ends, which lost 3 bases and 3 bases, there was a span of 11 bases. CDR3 amino acids: CASSLRGQHTGELFF. CDR3 bases: TGTGCCAGCAGTTTGCGCGGACAGCACACCGGGGAGCTGTTTTTT.

This clone was seen only a few times. J is TRBJ1-2 and V is TRBV5-1; D may be TRBD1 (6 bases). V shed 0 bases and J shed 6 bases, with 18 bases lying between them. Germline V CDR1 and CDR2: SGHRS, YFSETQ. The CDR3 consists of 16 residues. CDR3 nucleotides: TGCGCCAGCAGCTTGGCCCTTCGGGGACAAGGGGATGGCTACACCTTC. Residues: CASSLALRGQGDGYTF.

The rearrangement links TRBV3-1 (or the pseudogene TRBV3-2) to TRBJ2-1; D ambiguous. Germline CDR1 is LGHDT and CDR2 is YNNKEL (reference sequence). This CDR3 comprises 11 residues. V lost 5 bases and J 8 bases, leaving 7 bases between the germline ends. CDR3 bases: TGTGCCAGCAGCTTTCGCTATGAGCAGTTCTTC. This translates into CASSFRYEQFF.

V gene TRBV4-3 combines with J gene TRBJ1-4, with a weak D call TRBD1 (6 bases). CDR3 length: 15 residues. V dropped 1 base and J dropped 5 bases, with 11 bases sitting between them. Germline V CDR1 and CDR2: LGHNA, YSLEER. The DNA for the CDR3 is TGCGCCAGCAGCCAAGCCCTGACAGGAAATGAAAAACTGTTTTTT. It codes for CASSQALTGNEKLFF.

The chain has TRBV19 and TRBJ2-4, with D tentatively TRBD2 (7 bases). V was clipped by 1 base and J by 8 bases, with 12 bases between them. The CDR3 runs to 14 residues. The germline V gene encodes CDR1 LNHDA and CDR2 SQIVND (reference sequence). The CDR3 coding sequence is TGTGCCAGTAGTATAGGAGGGGGAGGGGACATTCAGTACTTC. Its translation is CASSIGGGGDIQYF.

This chain connects TRBV6-5 to TRBJ1-3, with D unclear. CDR3 length: 12 residues. Trimming removed 4 bases from V and 10 bases from J, with 11 bases in between. CDR1 MNHEY and CDR2 SVGAGI come from the germline V gene. This CDR3 is CASSWVGKTIYF. As DNA, the CDR3 is TGTGCCAGCAGTTGGGTGGGCAAGACCATATATTTT.

V usage is TRBV28 and J usage is TRBJ1-5; D is undetermined. The CDR3 is 16 residues long. V was trimmed by 5 bases and J by 4 bases, leaving 18 bases between them. Germline V gives CDR1 MDHEN, CDR2 SYDVKM. CDR3 region: CASSPEALSLNQPQHF. The DNA of the CDR3 is TGTGCCAGCAGTCCAGAGGCCTTATCCTTAAATCAGCCCCAGCATTTT.

The genes are TRBV6-6 and TRBJ1-1, with 7 bases fitting TRBD1. CDR1 is MNHNY, CDR2 SVGAGI, per germline (reference sequence). The CDR3 spans 16 residues. The V and J ends lost 0 bases and 3 bases, in that order; junction bases with no gene match: 7. CDR3 coding DNA: TGTGCCAGCAGTTACTCCCAGGGGGGAGGGGACACTGAAGCTTTCTTT. This gives the protein CASSYSQGGGDTEAFF.

The CDR3 coding sequence is TGCAGCGTTAAGGGACAGGGGAACAATGAGCAGTTCTTC. Encoded protein: CSVKGQGNNEQFF. The chain has TRBV29-1 and TRBJ2-1; TRBD1 agrees at 10 bases. J was trimmed by 5 bases and V by 5 bases; bases with no gene match: 3. The CDR3 is made up of 13 amino acids. Germline V gene lookup returns CDR1 SQVTM and CDR2 ANQGSEA.

The chain uses TRBV28 and TRBJ2-5, with D possibly matching TRBD2 (6 bases). The germline gives CDR1 MDHEN, CDR2 SYDVKM. Trimming removed 2 bases from V and 2 bases from J, with 9 bases in between. The CDR3 consists of 14 residues. The CDR3 spells CASSLGGRQETQYF. The CDR3 nucleotides are TGTGCCAGCAGTTTAGGGGGGAGGCAAGAGACCCAGTACTTC.

The DNA of the CDR3 is TGCGCCAGCAGCTTGGCGACAATTGGGACAGACTACGAGCAGTACTTC. The encoded protein is CASSLATIGTDYEQYF. The chain employs TRBV5-1 and TRBJ2-7, with TRBD1 identical over 7 bases. Per germline, CDR1 SGHRS and CDR2 YFSETQ. This CDR3 contains 16 residues. V gave up 0 bases and J gave up 3 bases; unmatched junction bases: 9. Supplemented by reference TRBV5-1 and TRBJ2-7, the full variable domain reads KAGVTQTPRYLIKTRGQQVTLSCSPISGHRSVSWYQQTPGQGLQFLFEYFSETQRNKGNFPGRFSGRQFSNSRSEMNVSTLELGDSALYLCASSLATIGTDYEQYFGPGTRLTVT.

In the case of this clone: Its ends do not fully match the called genes, so a read error is possible. The chain is built from TRBV2 and TRBJ1-5, with D unresolved. From germline, CDR1 is SNHLY and CDR2 FYNNEI. The CDR3 totals 13 residues. CDR3 amino acids: CASREVRDQPQHF. The CDR3, as DNA: TGTGCCAGCAGGGAAGTGAGGGATCAGCCCCAGCATTTT.

The chain couples TRBV6-2 or TRBV6-3 to TRBJ2-2; 8 bases map to TRBD2. Trimming removed 0 bases from V and 0 bases from J; junction bases left unmatched: 6. This CDR3 has 18 residues. CDR1 and CDR2 (germline): MNHEY, SVGEGT. For the CDR3, the DNA is TGTGCCAGCAGTTACTCGACGCGGGGGGCTTCGAACACCGGGGAGCTGTTTTTT. Translation: CASSYSTRGASNTGELFF.

The gene calls are TRBV18 and TRBJ2-3; TRBD2 aligns across 7 bases. CDR1 and CDR2 from the germline V gene are KGHSH and LQKENI. V was clipped by 3 bases and J by 2 bases; unmatched bases: 8. The CDR3 runs to 16 residues. The CDR3 region has the DNA TGTGCCAGCTCACCGCCCGGGACTACCTTCACAGATACGCAGTATTTT. It translates to CASSPPGTTFTDTQYF.

This chain uses TRBV21-1 with TRBJ1-2; the table's D call of TRBD1 was not tested on the DNA. TRBV21-1 is listed as a pseudogene. The CDR3 extends over 13 amino acids. CDR3 sequence: CASSKGTGYGYTF. CDR3 coding DNA: TGTGCCAGCAGCAAAGGGACAGGCTATGGCTACACCTTC.

The gene calls are TRBV5-1 and TRBJ1-1, with D uncertain. This CDR3 has 14 amino acids. Trimming took 4 bases from V and 0 from J, leaving 10 bases between them. Per the germline V gene, CDR1 is SGHRS and CDR2 is YFSETQ. CDR3 bases: TGCGCCAGCAGCCAAACGACAATGAACACTGAAGCTTTCTTT. It is translated as CASSQTTMNTEAFF.

The chain links TRBV5-1 to TRBJ1-1; the D is unclear. V dropped 3 bases and J dropped 4 bases, with 19 bases sitting between them. Germline-derived CDR1 and CDR2 are SGHRS and YFSETQ. This CDR3 comprises 16 residues. The CDR3 sequence is CASSWGYQSMGTEAFF. The CDR3, as DNA: TGCGCCAGCAGCTGGGGTTATCAAAGTATGGGCACTGAAGCTTTCTTT.

The rearrangement uses TRBV29-1 and TRBJ2-3; possible D gene TRBD1, 6 bases. The CDR3 spans 14 residues. Germline CDR1 and CDR2: SQVTM and ANQGSEA. V was cut by 7 bases and J by 2 bases, with 16 bases left in between. In DNA, the CDR3 is TGCAGCGCGCGGCTGGGGGCTTCCACAGATACGCAGTATTTT. Its translation: CSARLGASTDTQYF.

The chain couples TRBV9 to TRBJ1-2; D is unclear. The V end lost 5 bases, the J end lost 13 bases, and 18 bases lay between the germline ends. CDR3 length: 12 residues. Germline V gene data show CDR1 as SGDLS and CDR2 as YYNGEE. The CDR3: CASRNEPDVFTF. The CDR3 region has the DNA TGTGCCAGCAGGAACGAGCCTGACGTCTTCACCTTC. Full variable domain (remainder filled in from reference TRBV9 and TRBJ1-2): DSGVTQTPKHLITATGQRVTLRCSPRSGDLSVYWYQQSLDQGLQFLIQYYNGEERAKGNILERFSAQQFPDLHSELNLSSLELGDSALYFCASRNEPDVFTFGSGTRLTVV.

In regard to this clone: At one end the junction does not follow the germline gene, possibly because of a read error. The chain joins TRBV12-5 to TRBJ1-1, with 7 bases matching TRBD1. Germline V gene sequence: CDR1 LGHNT, CDR2 FRNRAP. The CDR3 contains 16 residues. The CDR3 is CASGLGGQVKNTEAFF. In nucleotides, the CDR3 is TGTGCTAGTGGCTTGGGCGGACAGGTTAAGAACACTGAAGCTTTCTTT.

The chain has TRBV4-3 and TRBJ2-2; no clear D. V lost 1 base, J lost 5 bases, and 8 bases lay in between. The length of the CDR3 is 14 residues. CDR1 and CDR2 (germline): LGHNA, YSLEER. The CDR3 region has the DNA TGCGCCAGCAGCCAAGCTGGAAAGACCGGGGAGCTGTTTTTT. This translates into CASSQAGKTGELFF.